The 21 T cell receptor beta chains below all came from one sample that was sequenced in a study of blood T cell repertoires in COVID-19. Only in-frame clones appear in the TCRdb table, and some are missing; sequencing was by immunoSEQ multiplex PCR. In the table there are 150,000 to 200,000 clones, 90% of which are singletons. The specimen was peripheral blood. The receptors shown here come from a man aged 55 to 70 with active or convalescent COVID-19.

This clone is a singleton in its sample. The V gene is TRBV28, the J gene TRBJ1-2; weak D call: TRBD1 (5 bases). Looked up from germline, CDR1 is MDHEN and CDR2 is SYDVKM. The CDR3 loop spans 17 amino acids. V shed 7 bases and J shed 0 bases, with 21 bases lying between them. CDR3 DNA sequence: TGTGCCAGCACACAACGACTGCGGGGCCTCACTAACTATGGCTACACCTTC. Amino acids: CASTQRLRGLTNYGYTF.

The rearrangement links TRBV6-5 to TRBJ2-7; TRBD1 matches at 10 bases. CDR1 and CDR2 from the germline V gene are MNHEY and SVGAGI. J was trimmed by 3 bases and V by 6 bases; bases with no gene match: 5. The CDR3 covers 14 residues. CDR3 residues: CASSLGDRGYEQYF. For the CDR3, the DNA is TGTGCCAGCAGCCTGGGGGACAGGGGCTACGAGCAGTACTTC.

J is TRBJ1-2 and V is TRBV10-3; 7 bases line up with TRBD1. V was clipped by 10 bases and J by 2 bases; unmatched bases: 7. The length of the CDR3 is 13 residues. Germline CDR1 and CDR2: ENHRY and SYGVKD. The CDR3 is CATHQGDNYGYTF. The CDR3 coding sequence is TGTGCCACTCATCAGGGGGACAACTATGGCTACACCTTC.

The chain uses TRBV5-1 and TRBJ2-2; 11 nucleotides align to TRBD2. The CDR3 contains 16 residues. The V segment lost 1 base and the J segment 7 bases; nucleotides outside the gene matches: 6. Germline V gives CDR1 SGHRS, CDR2 YFSETQ. DNA for the CDR3: TGCGCCAGCAGCTTGCCGACTAGCGGGATTATCGGGGAGCTGTTTTTT. It yields the protein CASSLPTSGIIGELFF.

This chain connects TRBV6-2 or TRBV6-3 to TRBJ2-7; D is possibly TRBD2 (6 bases). From germline, CDR1 is MNHEY and CDR2 SVGEGT. V shed 0 bases and J shed 2 bases, with 8 bases lying between them. The CDR3 loop spans 14 amino acids. The CDR3 nucleotides are TGTGCCAGCAGTTACTCCGGGACTCCCTACGAGCAGTACTTC. Protein sequence: CASSYSGTPYEQYF.

This chain links TRBV4-2 with TRBJ2-7; 7 bases are a match to TRBD1. This CDR3 spans 18 amino acids. After removal of 0 bases from V and 1 base from J, the junction contained 12 bases not matched to a gene. The germline V gene encodes CDR1 LGHNA and CDR2 YNFKEQ. CDR3 sequence reads: CASSQDLAGGTISYEQYF. The CDR3 DNA sequence: TGTGCCAGCAGCCAAGATCTGGCAGGGGGTACTATATCCTACGAGCAGTACTTC.

V gene TRBV7-9 combines with J gene TRBJ2-1; possibly TRBD2 for D (6 bases). The germline CDR1 and CDR2 sequences are SEHNR and FQNEAQ (reference sequence). V lost 1 base and J lost 5, with 15 bases in between. The CDR3 runs 16 residues. The CDR3 region is CASSLDRGTANNEQFF. The CDR3 DNA reads as TGTGCCAGCAGCTTAGATCGCGGGACGGCGAACAATGAGCAGTTCTTC. Full variable domain (missing parts from reference TRBV7-9 and TRBJ2-1): DTGVSQNPRHKITKRGQNVTFRCDPISEHNRLYWYRQTLGQGPEFLTYFQNEAQLEKSRLLSDRFSAERPKGSFSTLEIQRTEQGDSAMYLCASSLDRGTANNEQFFGPGTRLTVL.

The chain employs TRBV3-1 (or the pseudogene TRBV3-2) and TRBJ2-1, with 8 positions matching TRBD1. Germline CDR1 and CDR2: LGHDT and YNNKEL (reference sequence). The CDR3 is made up of 13 amino acids. Trimming took 4 bases from V and 5 from J; bases not matched to a gene: 1. The CDR3 is CASSLGQDNEQFF. The DNA of the CDR3 is TGTGCCAGCAGCCTGGGACAGGACAATGAGCAGTTCTTC.

The chain recombines TRBV10-1 with TRBJ1-3; possibly TRBD1 for D (5 bases). V shed 5 bases and J shed 2 bases, with 10 bases lying between them. Germline assignment: CDR1 WNHNN and CDR2 SYGVQD (reference sequence). The CDR3 covers 14 residues. CDR3 coding DNA: TGCGCCAGCAGTCAGGACACTACTGGAAACACCATATATTTT. Protein: CASSQDTTGNTIYF.

V gene TRBV9 combines with J gene TRBJ1-2; no reliable D call. Trimming left V 1 base short and J 4 bases short, with 11 bases between. The length of the CDR3 is 14 residues. In germline, CDR1 is SGDLS, CDR2 YYNGEE. The chain's CDR3 is CASSVFSEGYGYTF. The CDR3 coding sequence is TGTGCCAGCAGCGTATTTTCTGAGGGCTATGGCTACACCTTC.

The chain uses TRBV10-3 and TRBJ1-2; the match to TRBD1 covers 12 bases. The CDR3 loop spans 15 amino acids. From germline, CDR1 is ENHRY and CDR2 SYGVKD. V was pared by 6 bases and J by 6 bases, with 8 bases of the junction left unmatched. This chain's CDR3 is CAIRHRDRGLDGYTF. The CDR3 DNA follows: TGTGCCATCAGGCACCGGGACAGGGGGCTCGATGGCTACACCTTC.

A few counts support this clone. J is TRBJ1-2 and V is TRBV6-5, with 7 bases matching TRBD1. After removal of 7 bases from V and 4 bases from J, the junction contained 9 bases not matched to a gene. The CDR3 is 14 amino acids. Germline lookup yields CDR1 MNHEY and CDR2 SVGAGI. The CDR3 spells CASTEGQYPYGYTF. The CDR3, as DNA: TGTGCCAGCACCGAGGGACAGTATCCCTATGGCTACACCTTC.

The V and J genes are TRBV12-3 or TRBV12-4 and TRBJ1-1; D gene unclear. The CDR3 is 12 residues long. V shed 0 bases and J shed 7 bases, with 6 bases lying between them. The CDR3 sequence: CASSLASLEAFF. The CDR3 DNA sequence: TGTGCCAGCAGTTTAGCGTCCCTTGAAGCTTTCTTT.

The V and J genes are TRBV7-9 and TRBJ2-7; D call uncertain. V lost 5 bases, J lost 2 bases, and 13 bases lay in between. Germline CDR1 and CDR2: SEHNR and FQNEAQ (reference sequence). This CDR3 contains 14 residues. The CDR3 sequence is CASSPMAGTYEQYF. CDR3 DNA: TGTGCCAGCAGCCCCATGGCAGGCACCTACGAGCAGTACTTC.

This chain joins TRBV27 and TRBJ2-7, with D tentatively TRBD1 (5 bases). Trimming removed 3 bases at V and 3 bases at J, with 9 bases between. CDR1 MNHEY and CDR2 SMNVEV come from the germline V gene (reference sequence). The CDR3 has 13 residues. CDR3 DNA: TGTGCCAGCAGTTTTGGGGCCTTCTACGAGCAGTACTTC. Translation: CASSFGAFYEQYF.

This chain uses TRBV5-4 with TRBJ2-3; TRBD1 matches at 9 bases. The CDR3 is 15 amino acids. In germline, CDR1 is SGHNT, CDR2 YYREEE (reference sequence). After removal of 4 bases from V and 2 bases from J, the junction contained 5 bases not matched to a gene. CDR3 protein: CASSVRDRVTDTQYF. The CDR3 coding sequence is TGTGCCAGCAGCGTCCGGGACAGGGTCACAGATACGCAGTATTTT.

This chain connects TRBV15 to TRBJ1-4, with a weak D call TRBD1 (5 bases). CDR1 and CDR2 (germline): LNHNV, YYDKDF (reference sequence). V was pared by 0 bases and J by 0 bases, with 20 bases between. CDR3 length: 20 residues. The CDR3 loop reads CATSRDWGRYLPTTNEKLFF. CDR3 sequence (DNA): TGTGCCACCAGCAGAGATTGGGGCAGATACTTACCTACAACTAATGAAAAACTGTTTTTT.

This chain uses TRBV19 with TRBJ2-1, with 9 positions matching TRBD1. The J segment lost 9 bases and the V segment lost 1 base, leaving 7 bases of the junction unmatched. The CDR3 consists of 15 residues. The germline CDR1 and CDR2 sequences are LNHDA and SQIVND (reference sequence). CDR3 protein: CASSIGAGQGVEQFF. The CDR3 DNA is TGTGCCAGTAGTATAGGGGCGGGACAGGGAGTTGAGCAGTTCTTC. Based on the CDR3 plus reference TRBV19 and TRBJ2-1, the full variable domain is DGGITQSPKYLFRKEGQNVTLSCEQNLNHDAMYWYRQDPGQGLRLIYYSQIVNDFQKGDIAEGYSVSREKKESFPLTVTSAQKNPTAFYLCASSIGAGQGVEQFFGPGTRLTVL.

The genes are TRBV27 and TRBJ1-2; D unclear. Germline V gene lookup returns CDR1 MNHEY and CDR2 SMNVEV (reference sequence). The germline V and J ends were trimmed by 4 bases and 2 bases, with 11 bases remaining between them. The CDR3 runs to 14 residues. CDR3 coding DNA: TGTGCCAGCAGTTACCGCGGGAGGAACTATGGCTACACCTTC. This gives the protein CASSYRGRNYGYTF.

The V and J genes are TRBV5-1 and TRBJ1-3; TRBD1 agrees at 7 bases. Germline CDR1 and CDR2: SGHRS and YFSETQ. With V trimmed by 7 bases and J by 0 bases, 7 bases remained unmatched. The CDR3 spans 15 residues. The CDR3: CASRDSPNSGNTIYF. CDR3 DNA sequence: TGCGCCAGCCGGGACAGCCCGAACTCTGGAAACACCATATATTTT.

The rearrangement joins TRBV3-1 (or the pseudogene TRBV3-2) to TRBJ2-7; 9 positions match TRBD2. The length of the CDR3 is 16 residues. Germline V gene data show CDR1 as LGHDT and CDR2 as YNNKEL (reference sequence). After removal of 0 bases from V and 2 bases from J, the junction contained 5 bases not matched to a gene. The CDR3, as DNA: TGTGCCAGCAGCCAAGATACGGCTAGCGGGGCCTACGAGCAGTACTTC. The encoded protein is CASSQDTASGAYEQYF.